This T cell receptor beta chain was found in a study of blood T cell repertoires in COVID-19. Study summary: Both acute and convalescent COVID-19 samples were obtained from the United States, Italy and Spain.

Methods used by the authors: The authors estimated nucleated cell counts from reference gene primer amplification. TCRdb's table, derived via immunoSEQ multiplex PCR, lists solely in-frame clones and lacks some. That table gives V, J and clone size, and the DNA gave D and trimming. The profile shows 200,000 to 250,000 clones, approximately 90% of them singletons. This clonotype originated in a man between 60 and 75 years old with COVID-19, enrolled during active disease. What was sequenced was peripheral blood.

The CDR3 sequence: CASNRAGTNTGELFF. CDR3 nucleotides: TGTGCCAGCAACAGAGCGGGGACGAACACCGGGGAGCTGTTTTTT. The chain combines TRBV2 with TRBJ2-2, with 7 bases fitting TRBD2. With 7 bases clipped from V and 0 bases from J, the junction kept 5 bases outside the gene matches. The CDR3 is made up of 15 amino acids. Germline V gene data show CDR1 as SNHLY and CDR2 as FYNNEI.